The 29 T cell receptor beta chains listed next were all sequenced from one sample in a study of T-cell memory formation after mild COVID-19. TCRdb re-analysed the 5' RACE reads in MiXCR, keeping a single row per CDR3 protein. The sample carries roughly 99,000 distinct CDR3 sequences, approximately 15% recorded once. Input material: PBMCs or a T cell subset sorted from them (not recorded which). The receptors come from a man aged 18-30 years who had mild COVID-19 (a few samples of this study predate the infection). Cell type and time point are not known.

This clonotype showed up just a few times. This chain joins TRBV10-3 and TRBJ2-3; 12 bases map to TRBD1. With V trimmed by 3 bases and J by 0 bases, 10 bases remained unmatched. There are 19 residues in the CDR3. Germline V gives CDR1 ENHRY, CDR2 SYGVKD. In DNA, the CDR3 is TGTGCCATCAGTGACGACCGGGACAGGGGGCCTAAAAGCACAGATACGCAGTATTTT. This sequence encodes CAISDDRDRGPKSTDTQYF.

This clonotype has a count of ten or more. The chain recombines TRBV20-1 with TRBJ1-1; 8 nucleotides line up with TRBD1. The CDR3 runs 15 residues. Unmatched junction bases numbered 14, after V lost 0 bases and J lost 11 bases. Germline V CDR1 and CDR2: DFQATT, SNEGSKA (reference sequence). The CDR3, as DNA: TGCAGTGCTAGAGATCCCGGAACAGGGGGTCTCCAGGCTTTCTTT. It codes for CSARDPGTGGLQAFF.

The sample holds many counts of this clonotype. The chain carries TRBV20-1 and TRBJ2-1, with TRBD2 matching 7 bases. Trimming at V came to 0 bases and at J to 2 bases, leaving 4 bases not matched to a gene. This CDR3 spans 15 amino acids. The V gene's germline CDR1 is DFQATT and CDR2 SNEGSKA (reference sequence). CDR3 amino acids: CSARDSAGAYNEQFF. The CDR3 coding sequence is TGCAGTGCTAGAGATTCGGCGGGAGCCTACAATGAGCAGTTCTTC.

V usage is TRBV19 and J usage is TRBJ2-7; D gene unclear. The ends were cut back, 3 bases at V and 3 bases at J, with 9 bases in the middle. The CDR3 consists of 13 residues. Germline V lookup: CDR1 LNHDA, CDR2 SQIVND (reference sequence). CDR3 sequence: CASSISLYYEQYF. Here the CDR3 DNA reads TGTGCCAGTAGTATTTCACTTTACTACGAGCAGTACTTC. Together with reference TRBV19 and TRBJ2-7, the CDR3 gives the full variable domain: DGGITQSPKYLFRKEGQNVTLSCEQNLNHDAMYWYRQDPGQGLRLIYYSQIVNDFQKGDIAEGYSVSREKKESFPLTVTSAQKNPTAFYLCASSISLYYEQYFGPGTRLTVT.

This clonotype has more than one count but fewer than ten. The chain links TRBV19 to TRBJ1-4, with D tentatively TRBD1 (5 bases). The CDR3 totals 12 residues. Trimming removed 9 bases from V and 7 bases from J, with 12 bases in between. Germline CDR1 and CDR2: LNHDA and SQIVND (reference sequence). DNA for the CDR3: TGTGCCAGCAGGGTTGACGGTGAAAAACTGTTTTTT. Protein product: CASRVDGEKLFF.

In this sample, this clonotype turned up many times. The chain combines TRBV9 with TRBJ2-7, with no clear D. Trimming took 4 bases from V and 2 from J, leaving 13 bases between them. The germline V gene encodes CDR1 SGDLS and CDR2 YYNGEE. The CDR3 extends over 14 amino acids. In DNA form, the CDR3 reads TGTGCCAGCAGCCCCCGTAGGGTTCCCTACGAGCAGTACTTC. Its protein is CASSPRRVPYEQYF. The variable domain in full, completed from reference TRBV9 and TRBJ2-7, reads DSGVTQTPKHLITATGQRVTLRCSPRSGDLSVYWYQQSLDQGLQFLIQYYNGEERAKGNILERFSAQQFPDLHSELNLSSLELGDSALYFCASSPRRVPYEQYFGPGTRLTVT.

The rearrangement links TRBV6-2 or TRBV6-3 to TRBJ2-1, with TRBD2 matching over 8 bases. The germline gives CDR1 MNHEY, CDR2 SVGEGT. This CDR3 is 15 amino acids long. Trimming took 6 bases from V and 6 from J; bases not matched to a gene: 10. CDR3 protein: CASSGGGTATNEQFF. The CDR3 DNA follows: TGTGCCAGCAGCGGGGGGGGCACGGCCACCAATGAGCAGTTCTTC.

This clonotype has just a few counts. The chain couples TRBV6-5 to TRBJ2-7; D tentatively reads TRBD1 or TRBD2 (6 bases each). The CDR3 runs 14 residues. The germline V gene has CDR1 MNHEY and CDR2 SVGAGI. Trimming took 4 bases from V and 2 from J, leaving 12 bases between them. In nucleotides, the CDR3 is TGTGCCAGCAGTTCGGGGGACACAACCTACGAGCAGTACTTC. This gives the protein CASSSGDTTYEQYF.

This clonotype was counted between two and nine times. V is TRBV21-1 and J is TRBJ2-3; TRBD1 is taken as the D call from the table, unchecked against the DNA. TRBV21-1 is marked as a pseudogene. CDR3 length equals 15 residues. As DNA, the CDR3 is TGTGCCCCCAGGGGAGGGGGCTCGATCACAGATACGCAGTATTTT. Translating gives CAPRGGGSITDTQYF.

There are a few counts of this clonotype. The rearrangement uses TRBV5-1 and TRBJ1-1; D is ambiguous. Trimming removed 4 bases from V and 1 base from J, with 8 bases in between. In germline, CDR1 is SGHRS, CDR2 YFSETQ. The CDR3 spans 13 residues. In nucleotides, the CDR3 is TGCGCCAGCAGCCCGGTGGCGAACACTGAAGCTTTCTTT. Translating gives CASSPVANTEAFF.

This rearrangement joins TRBV4-3 to TRBJ2-3, with D maybe TRBD2 (5 bases). Per the germline V gene, CDR1 is LGHNA and CDR2 is YSLEER. The CDR3 sequence is 18 residues long. Between the trimmed V and J ends, which lost 0 bases and 2 bases, there was a span of 18 bases. CDR3 in amino acids: CASSQEGWERPFTDTQYF. DNA of the CDR3: TGCGCCAGCAGCCAAGAAGGGTGGGAGCGGCCATTCACAGATACGCAGTATTTT.

V and J are TRBV4-1 and TRBJ1-3, with D possibly being TRBD1 (5 bases). Germline V gene sequence: CDR1 MGHRA, CDR2 YSYEKL. The CDR3 covers 15 residues. V lost 7 bases to trimming and J lost 0 bases, with 13 bases between them. The CDR3 sequence is CASTGPETSGNTIYF. In DNA, the CDR3 is TGCGCCAGCACAGGGCCGGAGACCTCTGGAAACACCATATATTTT.

This clonotype was seen a few times. The V and J genes are TRBV9 and TRBJ2-1; TRBD1 might be the D (5 bases). The CDR3 is 15 residues long. Germline assignment: CDR1 SGDLS and CDR2 YYNGEE. The V gene lost 4 bases and the J gene lost 4 bases, with 15 bases spanning the gap. The DNA of the CDR3 is TGTGCCAGCAGCTCCCCGGCGACAGATTACAATGAGCAGTTCTTC. Residues: CASSSPATDYNEQFF.

This clonotype was seen only a few times. The V and J genes are TRBV11-2 and TRBJ1-2; no definite D call. Germline V gives CDR1 SGHAT, CDR2 FQNNGV. CDR3 length: 14 residues. The V and J ends lost 4 bases and 2 bases respectively, with 11 bases between them. The CDR3 bases are TGTGCCAGCAGCTCCATATCAGAAAACTATGGCTACACCTTC. Amino acid sequence: CASSSISENYGYTF.

The chain links TRBV29-1 to TRBJ2-4, with a weak D call TRBD1 (8 bases). The germline V gene has CDR1 SQVTM and CDR2 ANQGSEA. This CDR3 spans 15 amino acids. V lost 4 bases and J lost 7, with 20 bases in between. In DNA, the CDR3 is TGCAGCGTTGGCTGGACAGGGAGGGGGGTGAACATTCAGTACTTC. Protein product: CSVGWTGRGVNIQYF.

This clonotype was seen a handful of times. This chain links TRBV4-1 with TRBJ1-4; possibly TRBD1 for D (5 bases). V lost 1 base and J 8 bases, leaving 14 bases between the germline ends. Germline CDR1 and CDR2: MGHRA and YSYEKL. There are 15 residues in the CDR3. CDR3 sequence (DNA): TGCGCCAGCAGCCAAGGGGAGACCCGGGGGGAAAAACTGTTTTTT. As protein: CASSQGETRGEKLFF.

A few counts support this clonotype. The chain employs TRBV7-9 and TRBJ1-2; D unresolved. The germline V gene encodes CDR1 SEHNR and CDR2 FQNEAQ (reference sequence). The CDR3 runs to 13 residues. V lost 5 bases and J 1 base, leaving 8 bases between the germline ends. The CDR3 region is CASSRTDNYGYTF. CDR3 nucleotide sequence: TGTGCCAGCAGCCGGACCGATAACTATGGCTACACCTTC.

The sample holds many counts of this clonotype. The chain uses TRBV11-3 and TRBJ2-3, with D perhaps matching TRBD2 (6 bases). This CDR3 contains 15 residues. CDR1 and CDR2 (germline): SGHNT, YENEEA. The V and J ends lost 5 bases and 4 bases respectively, with 16 bases between them. CDR3 coding DNA: TGTGCCAGCAGCCCGCGGGACGTTGGGCCAGATACGCAGTATTTT. Translation: CASSPRDVGPDTQYF. Supplemented by reference TRBV11-3 and TRBJ2-3, the full variable domain reads EAGVVQSPRYKIIEKKQPVAFWCNPISGHNTLYWYLQNLGQGPELLIRYENEEAVDDSQLPKDRFSAERLKGVDSTLKIQPAELGDSAVYLCASSPRDVGPDTQYFGPGTRLTVL.

The chain uses TRBV6-2 or TRBV6-3 and TRBJ1-1, with D tentatively TRBD1 (5 bases). The CDR3 length is 10 residues. CDR1 and CDR2 (germline): MNHEY, SVGEGT. The V and J ends lost 6 bases and 8 bases respectively, with 7 bases between them. As DNA, the CDR3 is TGTGCCAGCAGGGGGCGGGAAGCTTTCTTT. Protein product: CASRGREAFF.

The chain uses TRBV2 and TRBJ1-1; possible D gene TRBD1, 6 bases. The CDR3 extends over 15 amino acids. V lost 6 bases, J lost 4 bases, and 18 bases lay in between. The germline gives CDR1 SNHLY, CDR2 FYNNEI. The CDR3 nucleotides are TGTGCCAGCAGCCGAAGAGGCAGGGGTATCACTGAAGCTTTCTTT. Translating gives CASSRRGRGITEAFF.

This clonotype appeared many times. The chain uses TRBV4-3 and TRBJ1-2; TRBD1 matches at 7 bases. The CDR3 spans 14 residues. Germline CDR1 LGHNA, CDR2 YSLEER. Losses at the gene ends were 5 bases for V and 5 bases for J; bases not matched to a gene: 8. CDR3 bases: TGCGCCAGCAGCTCCCGGGACAGCGGTTATGGCTACACCTTC. Translating it yields CASSSRDSGYGYTF.

In this sample, this clonotype turned up many times. V usage is TRBV4-1 and J usage is TRBJ1-2, with D uncertain. V was clipped by 4 bases and J by 4 bases, with 16 bases between them. CDR1 is MGHRA and CDR2 is YSYEKL in the germline V gene. CDR3 length: 15 residues. The CDR3 here is CASSPRQGVGYGYTF. For the CDR3, the DNA is TGCGCCAGCAGCCCCCGCCAAGGAGTTGGCTATGGCTACACCTTC.

Ten or more counts support this clonotype. The CDR3 nucleotides are TGCGCCAGCAGCTTGGTTCCCGACTCCTACGAGCAGTACGTC. It is translated as CASSLVPDSYEQYV. The chain uses TRBV5-1 and TRBJ2-7; no definite D call. The CDR3 consists of 14 residues. Germline CDR1 and CDR2: SGHRS and YFSETQ. V was pared by 0 bases and J by 0 bases, with 7 bases between.

This clonotype was observed a handful of times. The V and J genes are TRBV12-3 or TRBV12-4 and TRBJ2-2; D might be TRBD1 or TRBD2, each matching 5 bases. Trimming stripped 2 bases from V and 2 bases from J, with 12 bases between. This CDR3 spans 16 amino acids. CDR3 in DNA: TGTGCCAGCAGTTTATACGAGGGGTTCAACACCGGGGAGCTGTTTTTT. Its translation: CASSLYEGFNTGELFF.

The chain employs TRBV7-9 and TRBJ2-3; 7 bases fit TRBD1. V trimming: 3 bases; J trimming: 6 bases; junction bases outside the gene matches: 6. Looked up from germline, CDR1 is SEHNR and CDR2 is FQNEAQ (reference sequence). This CDR3 has 14 residues. The CDR3 nucleotides are TGTGCCAGCAGCTTCGTGCAGGGGGTGGATACGCAGTATTTT. Translated: CASSFVQGVDTQYF.

This clonotype appeared many times. Here the CDR3 reads CASSQGFPQGAVEAFF. In DNA form, the CDR3 reads TGCGCCAGCAGCCAAGGGTTCCCGCAGGGGGCGGTCGAAGCTTTCTTT. This chain joins TRBV4-1 and TRBJ1-1; 8 bases are shared with TRBD1. Unmatched junction bases numbered 12, after V lost 1 base and J lost 8 bases. CDR3 length equals 16 residues. From germline, CDR1 is MGHRA and CDR2 YSYEKL.

In its sample, this clonotype was seen many times. This chain joins TRBV27 and TRBJ2-1, with no clear D. V was cut by 3 bases and J by 7 bases, with 4 bases left in between. The CDR3 length is 11 residues. Germline V gene data show CDR1 as MNHEY and CDR2 as SMNVEV (reference sequence). CDR3 nucleotides: TGTGCCAGCAGTTTCGCGAATGAGCAGTTCTTC. It specifies CASSFANEQFF.

This clonotype was detected ten times or more. V is TRBV19 and J is TRBJ2-1; 11 bases fit TRBD2. From germline, CDR1 is LNHDA and CDR2 SQIVND (reference sequence). The V and J ends lost 5 bases and 6 bases, in that order; junction bases with no gene match: 6. The CDR3 spans 15 residues. The DNA of the CDR3 is TGTGCCAGTAGTCCGACTAGCGGGGACTTCAATGAGCAGTTCTTC. Its translation is CASSPTSGDFNEQFF.

This clonotype was seen a few times. This chain uses TRBV27 with TRBJ2-1; D not certain. The CDR3 runs 15 residues. The germline CDR1 and CDR2 sequences are MNHEY and SMNVEV (reference sequence). V was pared by 3 bases and J by 0 bases, with 9 bases between. The CDR3 is CASSFHLSSYNEQFF. In DNA form, the CDR3 reads TGTGCCAGCAGTTTTCACTTGAGCTCCTACAATGAGCAGTTCTTC.